This TCR beta chain was documented in a study of CD8+ T cells in alopecia areata. cDNA serving as the sequencing template came from extracted, reverse transcribed RNA. Here immunoSEQ multiplex PCR was the method, and the copy in TCRdb shows in-frame clones only, minus some. This sample has roughly 180,000 clones, with 45% to 60% found just once. The treatment was: oral pan-JAK inhibitor, 5-10 mg twice daily. This clone was observed a few times. The CDR3 spans 14 residues. The V gene's germline CDR1 is SGHRS and CDR2 YFSETQ. Losses at the gene ends were 5 bases for V and 0 bases for J; bases not matched to a gene: 4.

V and J are TRBV5-1 and TRBJ1-1; TRBD1 matches at 7 bases. The input for sequencing was CD8+ T cells sorted from blood, taken around week 54, from a patient treated with tofacitinib. The receptor was isolated from a human donor with alopecia areata. The CDR3 coding sequence is TGCGCCAGCAGTCCGGACAGGATGAACACTGAAGCTTTCTTT. Encoded protein: CASSPDRMNTEAFF.